A single T cell receptor (beta chain) is shown here with its context. Its antigen is unknown. The data were taken from a study of cytomegalovirus exposure and HLA in healthy donors. General observations from the study: Most of the CMV-associated TCR beta chains (in a later analysis) appeared to be HLA-restricted. Three of the chains that were CMV-associated were confirmed in vitro to be specific for CMV antigens.

The CDR3 covers 13 residues. Trimming took off 1 base at V and 6 bases at J, with 8 bases between the two ends. From germline, CDR1 is SEHNR and CDR2 FQNEAQ (reference sequence). 60 Vbeta and 13 Jbeta primers were used in PCR. The data were produced by immunoSEQ multiplex PCR, yet TCRdb's version contains in-frame clones alone and is incomplete. The sample has about 37,000 clones, around 70% seen once. This chain links TRBV7-9 with TRBJ2-3; D perhaps matches TRBD2 (5 bases). The TCR was taken from a man aged 30 to 45 in good health and CMV-seronegative. The sample taken for sequencing was PBMCs. The CDR3 loop reads CASSLGGSDTQYF. The CDR3 DNA reads as TGTGCCAGCAGCTTAGGAGGGTCTGATACGCAGTATTTT. The full variable domain, rest sourced from reference TRBV7-9 and TRBJ2-3, is DTGVSQNPRHKITKRGQNVTFRCDPISEHNRLYWYRQTLGQGPEFLTYFQNEAQLEKSRLLSDRFSAERPKGSFSTLEIQRTEQGDSAMYLCASSLGGSDTQYFGPGTRLTVL.